This TCR beta chain derives from a study of OX40 agonist ivuxolimab in advanced cancers. Study-wide points: By week 6 at 0.1 to 3.0 mg/kg, blood CD4+ and CD8+ T cells had expanded clonally. Among some nonresponders, normalized T-cell clonal expansion was also low.

Data came from immunoSEQ multiplex PCR; TCRdb stores just in-frame clones and leaves some out. The sample records tens of thousands of clones, about 90% being singletons. The CDR3 loop spans 20 amino acids. Germline V gene lookup returns CDR1 PRHDT and CDR2 FYEKMQ (reference sequence). The ends lost 4 bases at V and 0 bases at J; junction bases unmatched: 10. Regarding this clone: What it recognizes is unknown.

Autoimmune disease history or systemic immunosuppression led to patient exclusion. The sequenced sample was CD4+ or CD8+ T cells sorted from blood, obtained in a trial of the OX40 agonist ivuxolimab. The chain joins TRBV13 to TRBJ2-6; 12 bases align to TRBD2. The receptor comes from an adult with an advanced solid tumor such as melanoma, head and neck, liver or kidney cancer. CDR3 nucleotides: TGTGCCAGCAGCTCCCTGCGGAGGACTAGCGGGGACTCTGGGGCCAACGTCCTGACTTTC. Residues: CASSSLRRTSGDSGANVLTF.